This T cell receptor (beta chain) was sequenced during a study of vaccination effects on CD4 cells after COVID-19. Antigen-specific CD4+ T cells were expanded with viral peptide pools in the ViraFEST assay before sequencing. Cells that had been cultured for less than eleven days were the source of isolated CD4+ T cells. Subjects were given two BNT162b2 or mRNA-1273 vaccine doses. Previously uninfected by SARS-CoV-2, the vaccine recipients also showed negative nucleocapsid antibodies. Sequencing was performed with immunoSEQ multiplex PCR; in TCRdb, only in-frame clones are kept and a portion is missing. The sample gives 30,000 to 40,000 clones, over 60% of which show up once; nearly 9% is in the top ten. Germline V lookup: CDR1 MGHRA, CDR2 YSYEKL. This CDR3 comprises 15 residues. V was shortened by 0 bases and J by 6 bases, with 13 bases between the two germline ends. As regards this clone: Antigen specificity is unknown.

This material consisted of CD4+ T cells from PBMCs cultured with SARS-CoV-2 spike peptides, taken after COVID-19 vaccination. The receptor comes from a human donor who received a COVID-19 vaccine. V usage is TRBV4-1 and J usage is TRBJ2-3, with D perhaps TRBD1 or TRBD2 (5 bases each). The CDR3: CASSQDIRGGDTQYF. The CDR3 DNA sequence: TGCGCCAGCAGCCAAGATATTCGTGGGGGTGATACGCAGTATTTT.